These T cell receptor beta chains were read from a single sample in a study of shared clonotypes between healthy human individuals. Libraries were prepared by immunoSEQ multiplex PCR; TCRdb keeps only in-frame clonotypes and omits some of them. The table lists more than 1,200,000 clones, approximately 98.5% of them singletons. Sequenced sample: naive CD4+ T cells sorted from blood. These receptor sequences come from a man aged 25 to 40 in good health. Both conserved end residues are part of each CDR3. Each record gives: clone size, J gene, V gene, D gene, CDR3 protein, CDR3 DNA. D genes are given only for firm matches. The size of a clone is reported for some rows only, either as once, few or many, or as a class for expanded clones.

once | TRBJ2-2 | TRBV7-9 | TRBD2 | CASSQGGVTGELFF | TGTGCCAGCAGCCAGGGAGGGGTCACCGGGGAGCTGTTTTTT
- | TRBJ2-3 | TRBV7-2 | TRBD1 | CASSLVGQGAADTQYF | TGTGCCAGCAGCTTAGTAGGACAGGGTGCCGCAGATACGCAGTATTTT
- | TRBJ2-2 | TRBV10-3 | - | CAISEFEGGSTGELFF | TGTGCCATCAGTGAGTTCGAGGGAGGTTCCACCGGGGAGCTGTTTTTT
- | TRBJ1-5 | TRBV6-1 | - | CASSEQAMGSNQPQHF | TGTGCCAGCAGTGAGCAGGCAATGGGTAGCAATCAGCCCCAGCATTTT
- | TRBJ2-2 | TRBV18 | - | CASSPKGADGELFF | TGTGCCAGCTCACCAAAAGGGGCTGACGGGGAGCTGTTTTTT
- | TRBJ2-2 | TRBV6-5 | TRBD1 | CASSYRRQGTGELFF | TGTGCCAGCAGTTACCGCCGACAGGGAACCGGGGAGCTGTTTTTT
- | TRBJ2-7 | TRBV15 | TRBD1 | CATSRDPGQSYEQYF | TGTGCCACCAGCAGAGACCCGGGACAGTCCTACGAGCAGTACTTC
- | TRBJ1-1 | TRBV20-1 | - | CSANPSEAFF | TGCAGTGCTAATCCCTCTGAAGCTTTCTTT
- | TRBJ1-2 | TRBV10-1 | TRBD1 | CASSPGQGTLGYTF | TGCGCCAGCAGTCCGGGACAGGGCACTCTTGGCTACACCTTC
- | TRBJ2-7 | TRBV5-1 | - | CASGAGGGSHEQYF | TGCGCCAGCGGGGCTGGGGGAGGTTCCCACGAGCAGTACTTC
- | TRBJ2-1 | TRBV4-2 | TRBD2 | CASSPGTSGSNEQFF | TGTGCCAGCAGCCCCGGGACTAGCGGGAGCAATGAGCAGTTCTTC
- | TRBJ1-5 | TRBV19 | - | CASSIEWARLDQPQHF | TGTGCCAGTAGTATAGAGTGGGCCAGGCTTGATCAGCCCCAGCATTTT
once | TRBJ2-6 | TRBV19 | - | CASSIEGSSGANVLTF | TGTGCCAGTAGTATAGAGGGTAGCTCTGGGGCCAACGTCCTGACTTTC
- | TRBJ2-1 | TRBV5-1 | - | CASSLAQAGSPSYNEQFF | TGCGCCAGCAGCTTGGCTCAGGCAGGATCCCCCTCCTACAATGAGCAGTTCTTC
once | TRBJ1-5 | TRBV19 | TRBD1 | CASSTAGTGVRMVRHF | TGTGCCAGTAGTACCGCCGGGACAGGGGTAAGGATGGTTCGGCATTTT
- | TRBJ2-1 | TRBV9 | - | CASSVEGLHYNEQFF | TGTGCCAGCAGCGTAGAAGGTCTTCACTACAATGAGCAGTTCTTC
- | TRBJ2-1 | TRBV9 | - | CASSVGIRTSPEQFF | TGTGCCAGCAGCGTAGGGATCAGAACTAGTCCTGAGCAGTTCTTC
- | TRBJ1-1 | TRBV5-1 | - | CASSGNTGEAFF | TGCGCCAGCAGCGGAAATACTGGTGAAGCTTTCTTT
- | TRBJ1-2 | TRBV4-3 | - | CASSQALTGINYGYTF | TGCGCCAGCAGCCAAGCTCTCACAGGCATTAACTATGGCTACACCTTC
- | TRBJ2-1 | TRBV29-1 | - | CSVVSSARVWEQFF | TGCAGCGTTGTGTCTAGCGCCAGGGTATGGGAGCAGTTCTTC
once | TRBJ2-7 | TRBV5-1 | TRBD2 | CASSLVSGTTYEQYF | TGCGCCAGCAGCTTGGTTAGCGGGACCACCTACGAGCAGTACTTC
- | TRBJ1-4 | TRBV4-1 | - | CASSQTFNEKLFF | TGCGCCAGCAGCCAAACCTTTAATGAAAAACTGTTTTTT
- | TRBJ2-1 | TRBV6-5 | - | CASYNYNEQFF | TGTGCCAGCTATAACTACAATGAGCAGTTCTTC